The 27 T cell receptor beta chains listed next were all sequenced from one sample in a study of cytomegalovirus exposure and HLA in healthy donors. The primer mix had 60 Vbeta and 13 Jbeta primers. This table comes from immunoSEQ multiplex PCR, and its TCRdb copy is limited to in-frame clones, with some not included. The sample comprises 150,000 or so clones, roughly 79% of which are singletons, and about 1.4% rests with the top ten. The sample taken for sequencing was PBMCs. These receptors were collected from a man aged 35 to 55 in good health and CMV-seronegative.

This clone was seen a single time. V is TRBV27 and J is TRBJ2-7; 9 positions agree with TRBD1. V trimming: 4 bases; J trimming: 6 bases; junction bases outside the gene matches: 10. Germline V gene sequence: CDR1 MNHEY, CDR2 SMNVEV (reference sequence). The CDR3 has 15 residues. The CDR3 nucleotides read TGTGCCAGCAGTTCGATGATGGACAGGGGCGGCGAGCAGTACTTC. This translates into CASSSMMDRGGEQYF.

The sample holds one count of this clone. The chain joins TRBV2 to TRBJ1-1; TRBD1 is a possible D gene (6 bases). The CDR3 spans 14 residues. The germline V and J ends were trimmed by 0 bases and 11 bases, with 16 bases remaining between them. Germline V gene data show CDR1 as SNHLY and CDR2 as FYNNEI. The CDR3 region is CASSEAQIRGRAFF. The CDR3 coding sequence is TGTGCCAGCAGTGAAGCGCAGATCAGGGGAAGGGCTTTCTTT.

This sequence joins TRBV11-2 and TRBJ2-1; D is possibly TRBD2 (6 bases). There are 16 residues in the CDR3. The germline V and J ends were trimmed by 2 bases and 9 bases, with 20 bases remaining between them. Germline CDR1 is SGHAT and CDR2 is FQNNGV. This CDR3 is CASSLTLASRVGEQFF. The CDR3 nucleotides are TGTGCCAGCAGCTTAACCCTAGCGTCCCGAGTGGGTGAGCAGTTCTTC.

The chain employs TRBV27 and TRBJ2-3, with 11 bases fitting TRBD2. The CDR3 length is 17 residues. J was trimmed by 0 bases and V by 5 bases; bases with no gene match: 7. CDR1 is MNHEY and CDR2 is SMNVEV in the germline V gene (reference sequence). The CDR3 here is CASSTTSGKLSTDTQYF. CDR3 in DNA: TGTGCCAGCAGTACGACTAGCGGGAAGCTTAGCACAGATACGCAGTATTTT.

The chain has TRBV7-2 and TRBJ2-7; D might be TRBD1 (6 bases). Trimming pared 4 bases from V and 7 bases from J, leaving 8 bases between. Germline lookup yields CDR1 SGHTA and CDR2 FQGNSA. This CDR3 region has 11 residues. The CDR3 sequence is CASSSGQEQYF. CDR3 nucleotides: TGTGCCAGCAGCTCGGGACAAGAGCAGTACTTC. The variable domain in full, with the rest retrieved from reference TRBV7-2 and TRBJ2-7, is GAGVSQSPSNKVTEKGKDVELRCDPISGHTALYWYRQSLGQGLEFLIYFQGNSAPDKSGLPSDRFSAERTGGSVSTLTIQRTQQEDSAVYLCASSSGQEQYFGPGTRLTVT.

The rearrangement links TRBV5-4 to TRBJ2-6, with 10 bases lining up with TRBD1. CDR1 and CDR2 (germline): SGHNT, YYREEE (reference sequence). The CDR3 contains 18 residues. With V trimmed by 4 bases and J by 0 bases, 7 bases remained unmatched. The CDR3 coding sequence is TGTGCCAGCAGCGCCCGACAGGGGGCCCACTCTGGGGCCAACGTCCTGACTTTC. Residues: CASSARQGAHSGANVLTF.

This clone was seen only a few times. This chain links TRBV6-5 with TRBJ2-5, with 9 bases aligning to TRBD1. CDR3 length: 14 amino acids. V was clipped by 5 bases and J by 5 bases; unmatched bases: 6. Per germline, CDR1 MNHEY and CDR2 SVGAGI. The DNA of the CDR3 is TGTGCCAGCAGTAAATCCGGGACAGGGGAGACCCAGTACTTC. This codes for CASSKSGTGETQYF.

This clone was counted between two and nine times. The chain recombines TRBV5-4 with TRBJ1-1, with D possibly being TRBD1 (5 bases). V was clipped by 0 bases and J by 2 bases, with 11 bases between them. The germline CDR1 and CDR2 sequences are SGHNT and YYREEE (reference sequence). The CDR3 has 15 residues. CDR3 amino acids: CASSLDTGGNTEAFF. In DNA, the CDR3 is TGTGCCAGCAGCTTGGATACCGGGGGAAACACTGAAGCTTTCTTT.

This rearrangement joins TRBV7-2 to TRBJ2-3, with TRBD2 matching over 9 bases. The CDR3 extends over 17 amino acids. Germline assignment: CDR1 SGHTA and CDR2 FQGNSA. V shed 2 bases, J shed 6 bases, and the junction held 12 bases outside the gene matches. The CDR3 DNA reads as TGTGCCAGCAGCTTATCTTCAGCGGGGGGAGGTGTTGATACGCAGTATTTT. It codes for CASSLSSAGGGVDTQYF.

A single count supports this clone. J is TRBJ2-5 and V is TRBV9; possibly TRBD2 for D (5 bases). Trimming stripped 0 bases from V and 9 bases from J, with 12 bases between. The CDR3 contains 13 residues. Germline V gene sequence: CDR1 SGDLS, CDR2 YYNGEE. CDR3 sequence (DNA): TGTGCCAGCAGCGTAGGAGTGTCGGAGGCCCAGTACTTC. Its translation is CASSVGVSEAQYF. Using reference TRBV9 and TRBJ2-5 for the parts outside the CDR3, the full variable domain is DSGVTQTPKHLITATGQRVTLRCSPRSGDLSVYWYQQSLDQGLQFLIQYYNGEERAKGNILERFSAQQFPDLHSELNLSSLELGDSALYFCASSVGVSEAQYFGPGTRLLVL.

This clone was observed once. The V gene is TRBV18, the J gene TRBJ2-2, with 10 bases aligning to TRBD2. With 6 bases clipped from V and 5 bases from J, the junction kept 9 bases outside the gene matches. CDR3 size: 16 residues. Germline CDR1 is KGHSH and CDR2 is LQKENI. CDR3 bases: TGTGCCAGCTCGCCTGGGACTAGCGCCCCGACCGGGGAGCTGTTTTTT. Translated: CASSPGTSAPTGELFF.

The V and J genes are TRBV19 and TRBJ1-1; no definite D call. V dropped 3 bases and J dropped 0 bases, with 5 bases sitting between them. Germline V gene sequence: CDR1 LNHDA, CDR2 SQIVND (reference sequence). This CDR3 contains 13 residues. The DNA of the CDR3 is TGTGCCAGTAGTATCCAGATGAACACTGAAGCTTTCTTT. Residues: CASSIQMNTEAFF.

This clone was seen just once. The rearrangement joins TRBV4-1 to TRBJ2-3, with TRBD2 matching 7 bases. J gave up 5 bases and V 1 base, and 9 bases lay outside the gene matches. The CDR3 consists of 16 residues. CDR1 is MGHRA and CDR2 is YSYEKL in the germline V gene. The CDR3 protein is CASSQAWGGRVDTQYF. The CDR3 DNA reads TGCGCCAGCAGCCAAGCCTGGGGGGGGAGGGTAGATACGCAGTATTTT.

V usage is TRBV9 and J usage is TRBJ1-4, with unresolved D. Trimming took 0 bases from V and 5 from J, leaving 11 bases between them. Germline V lookup: CDR1 SGDLS, CDR2 YYNGEE. The CDR3 loop spans 15 amino acids. CDR3 amino acids: CASSVAPQLNEKLFF. In DNA form, the CDR3 reads TGTGCCAGCAGCGTAGCTCCTCAGTTAAATGAAAAACTGTTTTTT.

V gene TRBV5-5 combines with J gene TRBJ2-1; maybe TRBD2 (5 bases). The CDR3 loop spans 18 amino acids. The germline gives CDR1 SGHKS, CDR2 YYEKEE (reference sequence). Trimming shortened V by 4 bases and J by 2 bases, and 22 bases separated the two germline ends. In DNA form, the CDR3 reads TGTGCCAGCAGCCCTACCGGGGTGTGGAATTCGGCCTACAATGAGCAGTTCTTC. As protein: CASSPTGVWNSAYNEQFF.

The genes are TRBV21-1 and TRBJ2-7; the table names TRBD1, a call not compared with the DNA. TRBV21-1 is marked as a pseudogene. The CDR3 length is 12 residues. Here the CDR3 reads CACDRAPYEQYV. CDR3 bases: TGTGCCTGCGACAGGGCCCCCTACGAGCAGTACGTC.

This chain links TRBV5-1 with TRBJ1-5; D perhaps matches TRBD1 (5 bases). Germline-derived CDR1 and CDR2 are SGHRS and YFSETQ. This CDR3 is built from 14 residues. V lost 4 bases to trimming and J lost 7 bases, with 15 bases between them. CDR3 DNA: TGCGCCAGCAGCACGGGGGGGATGGGGCAGCCCCAGCATTTT. Residues: CASSTGGMGQPQHF.

The J gene is TRBJ1-1, the V gene TRBV2; D might be TRBD1 (5 bases). With 6 bases removed from V and 7 bases from J, the gap between germline ends came to 15 bases. Germline V gene lookup returns CDR1 SNHLY and CDR2 FYNNEI. CDR3 size: 13 residues. The CDR3 bases are TGTGCCAGCAGGGAACAGGAATACATTGAAGCTTTCTTT. Translating gives CASREQEYIEAFF.

This clone was counted between two and nine times. An end of the junction does not agree with germline; a read error may underlie this. J is TRBJ2-7 and V is TRBV7-9; a weak D match, TRBD2 (5 bases). The CDR3 is made up of 14 amino acids. Germline V gene lookup returns CDR1 SEHNR and CDR2 FQNEAQ (reference sequence). The CDR3 sequence is CSSSPSGSSYEQYF. The CDR3 nucleotides read TGTTCCAGCAGCCCCAGCGGTAGCTCCTACGAGCAGTACTTC.

The chain recombines TRBV7-3 with TRBJ2-3; the match to TRBD2 covers 14 bases. This CDR3 comprises 16 residues. Germline CDR1 and CDR2: SGHTA and FQGTGA. V was clipped by 3 bases and J by 5 bases; unmatched bases: 4. The DNA for the CDR3 is TGTGCCAGCAGCTTCACGGGACTAGCGGGAGTAGATACGCAGTATTTT. Amino acid sequence: CASSFTGLAGVDTQYF.

In nucleotides, the CDR3 is TGTGCCAGCAGCTTAGCGTATGGGGCTAAAGATGGCTACACCTTC. As protein: CASSLAYGAKDGYTF. The V call is TRBV7-9, the J call TRBJ1-2; tentative D call: TRBD1 (5 bases). Germline CDR1 reads SEHNR; CDR2 reads FQNEAQ (reference sequence). CDR3 length equals 15 residues. The germline V and J ends were trimmed by 0 bases and 6 bases, with 14 bases remaining between them.

This chain uses TRBV2 with TRBJ2-1, with TRBD2 identical over 10 bases. With 1 base clipped from V and 3 bases from J, the junction kept 3 bases outside the gene matches. The CDR3 spans 16 residues. The germline V gene has CDR1 SNHLY and CDR2 FYNNEI. The CDR3 nucleotides are TGTGCCAGCAGTGAAGGGAGCGGGGGGGGCTACAATGAGCAGTTCTTC. Protein sequence: CASSEGSGGGYNEQFF.

The rearrangement links TRBV19 to TRBJ2-5; 8 nucleotides agree with TRBD1. V lost 5 bases to trimming and J lost 4 bases; unmatched junction nucleotides: 15. Germline CDR1 reads LNHDA; CDR2 reads SQIVND (reference sequence). The CDR3 runs 17 residues. DNA for the CDR3: TGTGCCAGTAGTCTCCAAGCCCGACAGGGGAGGAGAGAGACCCAGTACTTC. Its protein is CASSLQARQGRRETQYF.

V and J are TRBV29-1 and TRBJ2-1; 10 nucleotides line up with TRBD2. In germline, CDR1 is SQVTM, CDR2 ANQGSEA. This CDR3 is built from 12 residues. CDR3 nucleotides: TGCGCCGGGACTAGCGTTGCGAATGAGCAGTTCTTC. Translating gives CAGTSVANEQFF.

The chain joins TRBV2 to TRBJ1-4, with TRBD1 matching over 8 bases. The CDR3 is made up of 15 amino acids. Germline V gives CDR1 SNHLY, CDR2 FYNNEI. The V segment lost 4 bases and the J segment 4 bases; nucleotides outside the gene matches: 5. CDR3 sequence (DNA): TGTGCCAGCAGTGTATCCGGACAGGGTAATGAAAAACTGTTTTTT. The encoded protein is CASSVSGQGNEKLFF.

The CDR3, as DNA: TGTGCCAGCAGGCCCGGGACAGTGAACACCGGGGAGCTGTTTTTT. Translating gives CASRPGTVNTGELFF. The V call is TRBV7-3, the J call TRBJ2-2; 7 bases are shared with TRBD1. The junction had 5 bases not matched to a gene; V was cut back by 6 bases and J by 1 base. The CDR3 covers 15 residues. From germline, CDR1 is SGHTA and CDR2 FQGTGA.

The chain links TRBV28 to TRBJ2-7, with D possibly TRBD1 on 6 matching bases. Looked up from germline, CDR1 is MDHEN and CDR2 is SYDVKM. Trimming cost V 3 bases and J 2 bases, with 11 bases left between them. This CDR3 has 14 residues. The CDR3 is CASSLGRDTYEQYF. The CDR3 nucleotides read TGTGCCAGCAGTTTGGGCAGGGACACCTACGAGCAGTACTTC.